The 5 T cell receptor beta chains below all came from one sample that was sequenced in a study of shared clonotypes between healthy human individuals. TCRdb keeps only in-frame clones here, not all; method: immunoSEQ multiplex PCR. The sample shows 520,000 or so clones, 79% of them seen only once. Specimen: PBMCs. The receptors were gathered from a woman in her thirties or forties in good health. Some clones in this sample may be carry-over from other donors' samples.

The chain is built from TRBV18 and TRBJ2-7, with D perhaps matching TRBD1 (6 bases). V gave up 3 bases and J gave up 4 bases, with 16 bases separating them. The CDR3 covers 15 residues. Germline CDR1 and CDR2: KGHSH and LQKENI. The chain's CDR3 is CASSPYSGGQYEQYF. For the CDR3, the DNA is TGTGCCAGCTCACCCTACTCCGGCGGACAGTACGAGCAGTACTTC. Full variable domain (missing parts from reference TRBV18 and TRBJ2-7): NAGVMQNPRHLVRRRGQEARLRCSPMKGHSHVYWYRQLPEEGLKFMVYLQKENIIDESGMPKERFSAEFPKEGPSILRIQQVVRGDSAAYFCASSPYSGGQYEQYFGPGTRLTVT.

This chain joins TRBV28 and TRBJ1-2, with D perhaps TRBD1 (5 bases). This CDR3 region has 16 residues. Trimming cost V 6 bases and J 4 bases, with 21 bases left between them. Germline CDR1 MDHEN, CDR2 SYDVKM. DNA of the CDR3: TGTGCCAGCAGACCCAGGGAGGGCAAGATTTTCTATGGCTACACCTTC. This translates into CASRPREGKIFYGYTF.

The chain joins TRBV5-8 to TRBJ2-1, with 9 bases identical to TRBD1. Germline V gene sequence: CDR1 SGHTS, CDR2 YDEGEE. The CDR3 covers 15 residues. The ends lost 0 bases at V and 6 bases at J; junction bases unmatched: 4. CDR3 sequence reads: CASSLGTGELNEQFF. The DNA for the CDR3 is TGTGCCAGCAGCTTGGGGACAGGGGAGCTCAATGAGCAGTTCTTC. Complete variable domain (other parts from reference TRBV5-8 and TRBJ2-1): EAGVTQSPTHLIKTRGQQATLRCSPISGHTSVYWYQQALGLGLQFLLWYDEGEERNRGNFPPRFSGRQFPNYSSELNVNALELEDSALYLCASSLGTGELNEQFFGPGTRLTVL.

This clone appeared a single time. This chain links TRBV18 with TRBJ2-1; D is ambiguous. The CDR3 has 13 amino acids. With 6 bases removed from V and 2 bases from J, the gap between germline ends came to 8 bases. CDR1 is KGHSH, CDR2 LQKENI, per germline. The CDR3 loop is CASSPVPYNEQFF. The CDR3, as DNA: TGTGCCAGCTCCCCAGTACCCTACAATGAGCAGTTCTTC.

This clone came up once. CDR3 protein: CASSLVGDGRGTQYF. The CDR3 nucleotides are TGTGCCAGCAGCTTAGTTGGGGACGGGAGGGGGACCCAGTACTTC. V gene TRBV13 combines with J gene TRBJ2-5, with 8 bases identical to TRBD2. J lost 7 bases, V lost 1 base, and 8 bases had no gene match. Looked up from germline, CDR1 is PRHDT and CDR2 is FYEKMQ (reference sequence). The CDR3 runs to 15 residues.